The 22 T cell receptor beta chains listed next were all sequenced from one sample in a study of regulatory T cells in long-lasting Graves disease (dated by TCRdb to the early 2020s). The method behind the library was multiplex PCR. Sequencer: Illumina HiSeq 4000. CDR3 regions were amplified by Arm-PCR with iRepertoire HTBI primers to construct TCR beta libraries. TCRdb ran its own pipeline on the public reads, namely fastp trimming at Q25 and MiXCR clone calling, and kept in-frame beta chains. All rows with the same CDR3 protein become a single entry with the most common DNA and genes. Recorded for this sample are approximately 400,000 distinct CDR3 sequences; just under 15% of them occurred a single time. The top ten clonotypes cover 16% of the sample. The time point tag for this specimen amounts to: newly diagnosed GD, antithyroid drugs for less than 3 months. For both TCR sequencing and RNA sequencing, RNA was extracted from PBMCs in TRIzol.

These same data were also listed under a study on T cells in Graves' hyperthyroidism and ophthalmopathy.

Specimen: peripheral blood mononuclear cells (PBMCs), collected at new diagnosis, from a patient treated with antithyroid drugs. Receptors originate from a woman in her 30s with Graves disease. Donor details come from another sample of the same person, matched by shared clones.

V and J are TRBV6-2 or TRBV6-3 and TRBJ2-7; D perhaps matches TRBD1 (5 bases). The CDR3 spans 15 residues. Germline-derived CDR1 and CDR2 are MNHEY and SVGEGT. V was cut by 6 bases and J by 3 bases, with 18 bases left in between. Written as DNA, the CDR3 is TGTGCCAGCAGAGGATCCACAGGTGTCCGCTACGAGCAGTACTTC. This translates into CASRGSTGVRYEQYF.

There are a few counts of this clonotype. The V and J genes are TRBV6-4 and TRBJ2-1; the match to TRBD2 covers 7 bases. Trimming at V came to 8 bases and at J to 6 bases, leaving 10 bases not matched to a gene. The CDR3 spans 14 residues. Looked up from germline, CDR1 is MRHNA and CDR2 is SNTAGT. CDR3 coding DNA: TGTGCCAGCGCCGAAACCGCGGGAGTCAATGAGCAGTTCTTC. Its protein product is CASAETAGVNEQFF.

The chain employs TRBV5-1 and TRBJ1-4, with 9 nucleotides matching TRBD1. The CDR3 extends over 18 amino acids. Germline V gives CDR1 SGHRS, CDR2 YFSETQ. The V and J ends lost 0 bases and 5 bases, in that order; junction bases with no gene match: 11. The CDR3 here is CASSLVPGQGGQNEKLFF. As DNA, the CDR3 is TGCGCCAGCAGCTTGGTTCCGGGACAGGGAGGTCAAAATGAAAAACTGTTTTTT.

This clonotype was detected a few times. The chain joins TRBV10-1 to TRBJ2-7; no clear D gene. Germline lookup yields CDR1 WNHNN and CDR2 SYGVQD (reference sequence). The CDR3 extends over 13 amino acids. V gave up 6 bases and J gave up 3 bases, with 12 bases separating them. In DNA, the CDR3 is TGCGCCAGCAGCCAGAGCCTAGGCTACGAGCAGTACTTC. Amino acid sequence: CASSQSLGYEQYF.

This clonotype has at least ten counts. The genes are TRBV20-1 and TRBJ2-2, with TRBD2 matching over 14 bases. From germline, CDR1 is DFQATT and CDR2 SNEGSKA (reference sequence). The ends lost 0 bases at V and 4 bases at J; junction bases unmatched: 1. CDR3 length equals 16 residues. The CDR3, as DNA: TGCAGTGCTAGAGATGGGACTAGCGGGAGCACCGGGGAGCTGTTTTTT. This sequence encodes CSARDGTSGSTGELFF.

V and J are TRBV5-4 and TRBJ2-1; D not certain. The ends were cut back, 4 bases at V and 0 bases at J, with 14 bases in the middle. CDR3 size: 16 residues. Per the germline V gene, CDR1 is SGHNT and CDR2 is YYREEE (reference sequence). For the CDR3, the DNA is TGTGCCAGCAGCGTCATTGGGCGGAGCTCCTACAATGAGCAGTTCTTC. Encoded protein: CASSVIGRSSYNEQFF.

Only a few counts were recorded for this clonotype. The chain is built from TRBV5-1 and TRBJ2-7, with D tentatively TRBD2 (5 bases). The CDR3 has 13 residues. V lost 0 bases, J lost 5 bases, and 9 bases lay in between. The germline V gene encodes CDR1 SGHRS and CDR2 YFSETQ. The CDR3 here is CASSLDSGDEQYF. The CDR3, as DNA: TGCGCCAGCAGCTTGGACTCCGGGGACGAGCAGTACTTC.

This clonotype was detected many times. The J gene is TRBJ2-7, the V gene TRBV12-3 or TRBV12-4; TRBD2 might be the D (5 bases). Trimming took off 7 bases at V and 5 bases at J, with 18 bases between the two ends. There are 14 residues in the CDR3. This CDR3 reads CASTIGLARDEQYF. The CDR3 DNA follows: TGTGCCAGCACCATAGGACTTGCGAGGGACGAGCAGTACTTC.

This clonotype showed up many times. CDR3 sequence: CASSTPGPLQPQHF. Written as DNA, the CDR3 is TGTGCCAGCAGTACCCCCGGCCCCCTTCAGCCCCAGCATTTT. This chain links TRBV28 with TRBJ1-5; no clear D. Germline V lookup: CDR1 MDHEN, CDR2 SYDVKM. The CDR3 sequence is 14 residues long. The V gene lost 5 bases and the J gene lost 6 bases, with 14 bases spanning the gap.

This clonotype was detected many times. The J gene is TRBJ1-1, the V gene TRBV3-1; 8 bases line up with TRBD1. The CDR3 is 15 residues long. Per the germline V gene, CDR1 is LGHDT and CDR2 is YNNKEL (reference sequence). J was trimmed by 1 base and V by 1 base; bases with no gene match: 2. CDR3 in DNA: TGTGCCAGCAGCCAAGCGGGACAGGCGAACACTGAAGCTTTCTTT. Residues: CASSQAGQANTEAFF.

This clonotype was observed many times. This chain joins TRBV2 and TRBJ2-7; 11 bases are a match to TRBD2. From germline, CDR1 is SNHLY and CDR2 FYNNEI. V gave up 5 bases and J gave up 3 bases; unmatched junction bases: 3. The CDR3 spans 14 residues. In DNA form, the CDR3 reads TGTGCCAGCAGTCCGACTAGCGGGAACTACGAGCAGTACTTC. Its translation: CASSPTSGNYEQYF.

This clonotype was counted ten times or more. Relative to the germline gene, one junction end is altered; a read error may explain this. In DNA form, the CDR3 reads TGTGCCATCTCACCGGGACAGGGGGCGGATTTT. It yields the protein CAISPGQGADF. The gene calls are TRBV2 and TRBJ2-3, with 12 positions matching TRBD1. CDR3 length: 11 residues. The germline CDR1 and CDR2 sequences are SNHLY and FYNNEI.

This clonotype has ten or more counts. The rearrangement links TRBV12-3 or TRBV12-4 to TRBJ1-5, with D hard to call. The length of the CDR3 is 17 residues. The ends were cut back, 1 base at V and 1 base at J, with 14 bases in the middle. Written as DNA, the CDR3 is TGTGCCAGCAGTTTAGTTACCTCCGAAGGGAGCAATCAGCCCCAGCATTTT. Translated, it gives CASSLVTSEGSNQPQHF.

The gene calls are TRBV20-1 and TRBJ2-7, with D possibly matching TRBD2 (7 bases). CDR3 size: 16 residues. Germline V gene data show CDR1 as DFQATT and CDR2 as SNEGSKA (reference sequence). V lost 0 bases to trimming and J lost 0 bases, with 15 bases between them. CDR3: CSARDQRGGISYEQYF. In DNA form, the CDR3 reads TGCAGTGCTAGAGATCAAAGGGGGGGAATCTCCTACGAGCAGTACTTC.

This clonotype was counted ten times or more. This sequence joins TRBV3-1 and TRBJ2-1; D gene unclear. Trimming pared 2 bases from V and 10 bases from J, leaving 12 bases between. The CDR3 sequence is 13 residues long. Germline CDR1 and CDR2: LGHDT and YNNKEL (reference sequence). CDR3 protein: CASSQIGSREQFF. CDR3 in DNA: TGTGCCAGCAGCCAAATCGGTTCGCGCGAGCAGTTCTTC.

Ten or more counts support this clonotype. The chain is built from TRBV12-5 and TRBJ2-2; D gene ambiguous. The V gene's germline CDR1 is LGHNT and CDR2 FRNRAP. V lost 9 bases, J lost 5 bases, and 10 bases lay in between. The CDR3 extends over 12 amino acids. CDR3 sequence reads: CASAWDTGELFF. Written as DNA, the CDR3 is TGTGCTAGCGCGTGGGATACCGGGGAGCTGTTTTTT.

This chain uses TRBV19 with TRBJ2-1, with 11 bases aligning to TRBD2. The end of the DNA aligns better with TRBJ2-5, so the J call may be wrong. The CDR3 has 15 amino acids. CDR1 and CDR2 from the germline V gene are LNHDA and SQIVND (reference sequence). CDR3 sequence: CASSMLAGGQETQYF. CDR3 bases: TGTGCCAGTAGTATGTTAGCGGGAGGGCAGGAGACCCAGTACTTC.

There are many counts of this clonotype. The J gene is TRBJ2-5, the V gene TRBV27; 8 nucleotides line up with TRBD2. The CDR3 runs 17 residues. CDR1 is MNHEY, CDR2 SMNVEV, per germline (reference sequence). V shed 4 bases and J 1 base; nucleotides not matched to a gene: 11. CDR3 residues: CASSYMAGGLAQETQYF. CDR3 DNA sequence: TGTGCCAGCAGTTATATGGCGGGAGGATTGGCCCAAGAGACCCAGTACTTC.

The chain is built from TRBV6-1 and TRBJ2-7; weak D call: TRBD1 (6 bases). From germline, CDR1 is MNHNS and CDR2 SASEGT. The germline V and J ends were trimmed by 1 base and 3 bases, with 13 bases remaining between them. The CDR3 extends over 15 amino acids. CDR3 residues: CASSEVEGVHYEQYF. Written as DNA, the CDR3 is TGTGCCAGCAGTGAAGTAGAGGGGGTCCACTACGAGCAGTACTTC.

The chain links TRBV28 to TRBJ2-7; 8 bases are shared with TRBD1. J lost 6 bases, V lost 4 bases, and 5 bases had no gene match. The CDR3 extends over 13 amino acids. Germline assignment: CDR1 MDHEN and CDR2 SYDVKM. The CDR3 DNA reads as TGTGCCAGCAGTTCCCAGGGGGCCGGCGAGCAGTACTTC. It translates to CASSSQGAGEQYF.

The rearrangement uses TRBV5-5 and TRBJ1-5, with a possible D match to TRBD1 (6 bases). The CDR3 spans 16 residues. Per germline, CDR1 SGHKS and CDR2 YYEKEE (reference sequence). V was trimmed by 4 bases and J by 4 bases, leaving 18 bases between them. CDR3 region: CASSDHTRDINQPQHF. CDR3 DNA sequence: TGTGCCAGCAGCGATCATACAAGGGACATAAATCAGCCCCAGCATTTT.

The chain uses TRBV6-1 and TRBJ2-3; the match to TRBD2 covers 14 bases. Germline-derived CDR1 and CDR2 are MNHNS and SASEGT. The CDR3 is 18 amino acids. V lost 4 bases to trimming and J lost 0 bases; unmatched junction nucleotides: 6. The DNA of the CDR3 is TGTGCCAGCAGTGCCGGGACTAGCGGGAGTGGGAGCACAGATACGCAGTATTTT. As protein: CASSAGTSGSGSTDTQYF.